This T cell receptor (beta chain) emerged from a study of beta chain features in type 1 diabetes (dated by TCRdb to 2016 to 2019). Study-level background: Mean age, gender distribution, total cell number and subset yield were not different between patients and healthy donors. A total of roughly 100 million sorted cells were examined across all samples, and RNA yield correlated strongly with the number of cells per subset. In the study, recently diagnosed type 1 diabetes patients and matched healthy donors were compared on the TCRB repertoires of their sorted circulating CD4+ T cell subsets. Naive and central memory subsets were obtained from all 28 donors, but regulatory and stem cell-like memory subsets were isolated from only 8 patients and 8 healthy donors. What the work shows at the level of the full study, not this receptor alone: At VDJ recombination sites, patients with type 1 diabetes made fewer insertions and deleted more nucleotides, a pattern implying thymic rearrangement abnormalities. Shorter templates might be favored by PCR, yet because patient and control samples were amplified and corrected together, any such skew would affect both groups equally. A moderate but significant shortening of TCRB CDR3 length was observed in type 1 diabetes patients in all four CD4+ subsets. HLA sub-analyses involved small numbers of individuals, so any influence of HLA type on TCRB rearrangement remained unresolved. Because cDNA was sequenced instead of genomic DNA, activated cells with high expression could be over-represented, although the groups did not differ in activation or CD3 levels. The naive, central memory and regulatory TCRB repertoires appeared to resemble one another more closely among patients than among healthy donors.

This clone has more than one count but fewer than ten. The target of this receptor is not known. Base qualities are not at hand, and no much larger clone is one base apart. Each donor gave one peripheral blood draw, approximately 100 mL on average, collected into heparinised tubes. A BD FACSAria II was used to sort naive, central memory, regulatory and stem cell-like memory CD4+ T cells with a panel that included CD45RO, CCR7, CD25, CD127, CD95 and CD27. A purity above 98% was achieved for all sorted populations. Right away, PBMCs were isolated by Lymphoprep density gradient centrifugation and were stained directly, with no culture step. So that batch effects would be minimized, each experiment stained and sorted samples in pairs, pairing one healthy donor with one patient. Inclusive of the bounding cysteine and phenylalanine, the CDR3 is 13 residues long. CDR3 DNA is the only sequence kept; it has 39 bases, read in frame from the first base. Between the V and J ends, shortened by 6 bases and 1 base respectively, the junction contains 8 bases. Sequences ENHRY (CDR1) and SYGVKD (CDR2) are obtained from the germline V gene.

All of the isolated RNA was reverse transcribed with the High Capacity cDNA Reverse Transcription Kit, so expressed TCRB transcripts were sequenced. Naive, central memory and regulatory T cell samples underwent deep immunoSEQ sequencing, averaging about 3.57 million total reads per sample. Sorted cells were lysed in RLT buffer and RNA was extracted with DNase-treated RNeasy Micro or Mini kits, depending on cell number. To prevent cross-contamination, each cell subset was processed individually, whereas patient and healthy donor samples were processed jointly. Using the immunoSEQ multiplex PCR, TCRB sequences were amplified from cDNA into 87-bp fragments spanning the CDR3 region. Sequencing of the amplicons was done on the Illumina HiSeq platform. As for how the authors treated the data: Synthetic template baselines were used to correct PCR bias computationally, reads within Hamming distance 2 were collapsed, and singletons that could not be merged were discarded. Reads were aligned against IMGT so that V, D and J genes, CDR3 length and insertions or deletions at six rearrangement sites could be assigned. Clonotype counts were normalized to sorted cell number within each subset before computing true diversity and Gini coefficients with the tcR R package. The overlap coefficient, calculated on TCRB nucleotide sequences, was used to measure repertoire sharing. TCRdb retrieved this table from immuneACCESS and kept in-frame rearrangements only. Not all clones are present; in checked studies, unresolved V genes account for under half, and no reason is known for the remainder. V and J calls and clone size are copied from that table; D and trimming were computed from the DNA. The sample data list roughly 150,000 clones, and roughly 8.1% of these were observed just once. 0.65% of the sample is held by the ten biggest clonotypes.

Sequenced material: central memory CD4+ T cells from blood. Recombination connected TRBV10-3 to TRBJ2-3; the D gene is perhaps TRBD1, on 6 matching bases. This sequence originates from a man aged 18 to 30 in good health. The CDR3 loop reads CAISKGGTDTQYF. The sequenced DNA: TGTGCCATCAGCAAGGGGGGCACAGATACGCAGTATTTT.